The TCR beta chain under discussion was sequenced for a study of CD8+CD57+ T cells in acquired aplastic anemia. Study observations and caveats: Found in both controls and patients were around 30 CD8+ CDR3 sequences.

The sample holds one count of this clonotype. The antigen remains undetermined. This is likely a read error, given that the CDR3 carries no conserved phenylalanine or tryptophan at its end. Patients sequenced had flow cytometry evidence of CD8+CD57+ cell expansion. The TCR beta profiling, which covered VDJ combination and CDR3 sequence, was carried out using genomic DNA as the template. One entry per CDR3 protein results from TCRdb running MiXCR on the reads. In the table there are approximately 180,000 distinct CDR3 sequences, 40% to 50% of which are singletons. The V and J ends lost 4 bases and 2 bases, in that order; junction bases with no gene match: 12. CDR1 and CDR2 from the germline V gene are LGHNA and YNFKEQ. This CDR3 comprises 18 residues.

The material sequenced was sorted CD4+, CD8+, or CD8+CD57+ T cells (not recorded which) from PBMCs. This chain links TRBV4-2 with TRBJ1-4; 8 bases fit TRBD1. The source of this sequence is a human donor with aplastic anemia. This CDR3 is CASSPSIGQGPTNEKLFL. The CDR3 DNA reads TGTGCCAGCAGCCCCTCGATTGGACAGGGCCCTACTAATGAAAAACTGTTTCTT.